The 21 T cell receptor beta chains below come from one sample, sequenced in a study of T cells in women clearing cervical HPV infection. TCRdb's copy holds only in-frame clones and misses some; the assay was immunoSEQ multiplex PCR. This sample's table has approximately 24,000 clones. The sequencing input was blood buffy coat. The source is a woman between 18 and 69 years old with a cervical HPV16 infection that either progressed to CIN3+ or cleared (not recorded which).

As for this clone: Mismatch with germline at one junction end may stem from a read error. The sequence runs out 3 residues before the end of the CDR3; the remainder is reconstructed from the germline J gene. The V gene is TRBV7-9, the J gene TRBJ2-7, with a tentative D call TRBD1 (6 bases). The CDR3 is made up of 13 amino acids. CDR1 SEHNR and CDR2 FQNEAQ come from the germline V gene (reference sequence). CDR3 bases read: TGTTCCAGCAGCTCGGACAGCGATTACGAG. Its translation is CSSSSDSDYE. The whole CDR3 sequence reads CSSSSDSDYEQYF.

Concerning this clone itself: The read halts 3 residues ahead of the CDR3 end, with the missing end drawn from the germline J gene. The chain carries TRBV7-3 and TRBJ2-1, with 13 nucleotides matching TRBD2. V shed 3 bases, J shed 9 bases, and the junction held 11 bases outside the gene matches. The length of the CDR3 is 17 residues. The germline V gene has CDR1 SGHTA and CDR2 FQGTGA. This chain's CDR3 is CASSFSARTSGRGEQFF. Partial CDR3 DNA: TGTGCCAGCAGCTTTTCCGCTCGGACTAGCGGGAGAGGTGAG. Looking up the rest from reference TRBV7-3 and TRBJ2-1 gives the full variable domain: GAGVSQTPSNKVTEKGKYVELRCDPISGHTALYWYRQSLGQGPEFLIYFQGTGAADDSGLPNDRFFAVRPEGSVSTLKIQRTERGDSAVYLCASSFSARTSGRGEQFFGPGTRLTVL.

Concerning this clone itself: Mismatch with germline at one junction end may stem from a read error. Read data end 3 residues before the CDR3 end; the end is taken from the germline J gene. This rearrangement joins TRBV5-1 to TRBJ2-5; TRBD1 might be the D (6 bases). CDR1 is SGHRS, CDR2 YFSETQ, per germline. This CDR3 spans 14 amino acids. Incomplete CDR3 DNA: TGCGCCAGCAGCTTGCTTCAGGGGCAAGGGACC. This translates into CASSLLQGQGT. The full CDR3 reads CASSLLQGQGTQYF.

About this clone: The read halts 3 residues ahead of the CDR3 end, with the missing end drawn from the germline J gene. The V gene is TRBV19, the J gene TRBJ1-5; D is ambiguous. Trimming pared 7 bases from V and 0 bases from J, leaving 10 bases between. Germline assignment: CDR1 LNHDA and CDR2 SQIVND (reference sequence). The CDR3 runs to 14 residues. CDR3 DNA, as far as it was read: TGTGCCAGTAATGACGGGTATAGCAATCAGCCC. Translation gives CASNDGYSNQP. The whole CDR3 protein is CASNDGYSNQPQHF. Supplemented by reference TRBV19 and TRBJ1-5, the full variable domain reads DGGITQSPKYLFRKEGQNVTLSCEQNLNHDAMYWYRQDPGQGLRLIYYSQIVNDFQKGDIAEGYSVSREKKESFPLTVTSAQKNPTAFYLCASNDGYSNQPQHFGDGTRLSIL.

Points on this clone: The read ends 3 residues early relative to the CDR3; the germline J gene fills the gap. The rearrangement links TRBV6-1 to TRBJ2-4, with 11 bases fitting TRBD1. CDR1 and CDR2 from the germline V gene are MNHNS and SASEGT. The CDR3 contains 16 residues. CDR3 bases read: TGTGCCAGCAGTGAACCTGGACAGGGGGCACGGAATGGT. The encoded protein is CASSEPGQGARNG. The entire CDR3 reads CASSEPGQGARNGQYF.

With regard to this clone: The read ends 3 residues before the CDR3 terminus; that terminus is restored from the germline J gene. This chain connects TRBV19 to TRBJ1-1, with 10 bases aligning to TRBD1. Germline V gene lookup returns CDR1 LNHDA and CDR2 SQIVND (reference sequence). V shed 3 bases and J 6 bases; nucleotides not matched to a gene: 7. The CDR3 has 15 amino acids. The DNA read from the CDR3 is TGTGCCAGTAGTATCCACCTTGGACAGGGGGCTGAA. Its translation: CASSIHLGQGAE. The CDR3 in full is CASSIHLGQGAEAFF.

The covered CDR3 bases are TGTGCCTGGAGCCAAACTGGGACTAGCGGATTGGGGGAGACG. It translates to CAWSQTGTSGLGET. The full CDR3 protein is CAWSQTGTSGLGETQYF. The chain links TRBV30 to TRBJ2-3, with 11 bases aligning to TRBD2. Read data end 3 residues before the CDR3 end; the end is taken from the germline J gene. The CDR3 runs 17 residues. Germline values: CDR1 GTSNPN, CDR2 SVGIG (reference sequence). Combining the CDR3 with reference TRBV30 and TRBJ2-3 gives the whole variable domain SQTIHQWPATLVQPVGSPLSLECTVEGTSNPNLYWYRQAAGRGLQLLFYSVGIGQISSEVPQNLSASRPQDRQFILSSKKLLLSDSGFYLCAWSQTGTSGLGETQYFGPGTRLTVL.

A note on this clone: Read data end 3 residues before the CDR3 end; the end is taken from the germline J gene. The chain employs TRBV6-2 or TRBV6-3 and TRBJ2-7; 12 bases are a match to TRBD2. Trimming took 6 bases from V and 5 from J; bases not matched to a gene: 5. CDR3 length: 14 residues. Germline lookup yields CDR1 MNHEY and CDR2 SVGEGT. The part of the CDR3 DNA that was read is TGTGCCAGCAGGCCTAGCGGGGGGGCCGACGAG. Residues: CASRPSGGADE. In full, the CDR3 reads CASRPSGGADEQYF.

Turning to this clone: The CDR3 end falls 3 residues outside the read, so it is completed with the germline J gene. The genes are TRBV7-6 and TRBJ2-5, with TRBD1 matching over 7 bases. There are 16 residues in the CDR3. Per germline, CDR1 SGHVS and CDR2 FNYEAQ. The ends lost 1 base at V and 4 bases at J; junction bases unmatched: 9. The CDR3 bases that were read are TGTGCCAGCAGCTTAGTCAACGGCAGGGGGACAGAGACC. Its protein is CASSLVNGRGTET. In full, the CDR3 reads CASSLVNGRGTETQYF.

As concerns this clone: Read sequence stops 3 residues before the CDR3 end, and the germline J gene provides the missing end. This sequence joins TRBV20-1 and TRBJ2-7; 10 bases agree with TRBD2. CDR1 DFQATT and CDR2 SNEGSKA come from the germline V gene (reference sequence). V was pared by 3 bases and J by 4 bases, with 6 bases of the junction left unmatched. There are 14 residues in the CDR3. The chain's CDR3 is CSASVSSGGYEQYF. The sequenced part of the CDR3 DNA is TGCAGTGCTAGTGTGTCTAGCGGGGGTTACGAG.

With respect to this clone: The missing CDR3 end, 3 residues past where the read stops, is filled in from the germline J gene. The rearrangement links TRBV4-1 to TRBJ2-1, with D possibly being TRBD1 (6 bases). The germline V gene encodes CDR1 MGHRA and CDR2 YSYEKL. The CDR3 runs 12 residues. The germline V and J ends were trimmed by 4 bases and 5 bases, with 6 bases remaining between them. The CDR3 bases that were read are TGCGCCAGCAGCCGACAGGACAATGAG. This codes for CASSRQDNE. The CDR3 reads in full as CASSRQDNEQFF.

Points on this clone: Read sequence stops 3 residues before the CDR3 end, and the germline J gene provides the missing end. The V and J genes are TRBV10-1 and TRBJ1-1; D remains unclear. The CDR3 is 14 residues long. Trimming took 0 bases from V and 4 from J, leaving 9 bases between them. CDR1 is WNHNN and CDR2 is SYGVQD in the germline V gene (reference sequence). The covered CDR3 bases are TGCGCCAGCAGTGAGTCGTCGAGGTCCACTGAA. As protein: CASSESSRSTE. The entire CDR3 is CASSESSRSTEAFF.

A remark on this clone: The sequence runs out 3 residues before the end of the CDR3; the remainder is reconstructed from the germline J gene. This rearrangement joins TRBV18 to TRBJ2-4; 8 bases line up with TRBD1. The CDR3 loop spans 13 amino acids. Looked up from germline, CDR1 is KGHSH and CDR2 is LQKENI. CDR3 sequence reads: CASTPDREQPQYF. Incomplete CDR3 DNA: TGTGCCAGCACCCCGGACAGGGAACAGCCT. Variable domain in full (rest from reference TRBV18 and TRBJ2-4): NAGVMQNPRHLVRRRGQEARLRCSPMKGHSHVYWYRQLPEEGLKFMVYLQKENIIDESGMPKERFSAEFPKEGPSILRIQQVVRGDSAAYFCASTPDREQPQYFGAGTRLSVL.

Notes on this clone: The read ends 3 residues shy of where the CDR3 ends; the end is completed using the germline J gene. This chain joins TRBV7-9 and TRBJ2-2; 7 positions agree with TRBD1. In germline, CDR1 is SEHNR, CDR2 FQNEAQ (reference sequence). The CDR3 sequence is 15 residues long. J lost 5 bases, V lost 5 bases, and 8 bases had no gene match. CDR3 DNA, as far as it was read: TGTGCCAGCAGCACCGGACAGGTTAGGACCGGGGAG. Translated, it gives CASSTGQVRTGE. In full, the CDR3 is CASSTGQVRTGELFF.

Of note for this clone: The read gets to within 3 residues of the CDR3 end, and the germline J gene fills in the rest. The gene calls are TRBV20-1 and TRBJ1-2, with D perhaps TRBD1 (5 bases). CDR1 and CDR2 (germline): DFQATT, SNEGSKA (reference sequence). The CDR3 totals 17 residues. Partial CDR3 DNA: TGCAGTGCTAGAGAGGGCGGGGGGGACCCAACCCGGGATACC. Amino acid sequence: CSAREGGGDPTRDT. The entire CDR3 protein is CSAREGGGDPTRDTYTF.

As to this clone: The sample holds other DNA sequences that translate to the same CDR3. This CDR3 is CASSNPGQRVDNYGYTF. CDR3 DNA, as far as it was read: TGTGCCAGCAGCAACCCGGGACAGAGGGTCGATAACTATGGC. The chain has TRBV2 and TRBJ1-2; TRBD1 agrees at 7 bases. Read data end 3 residues before the CDR3 end; the end is taken from the germline J gene. The CDR3 loop spans 17 amino acids. V lost 6 bases, J lost 1 base, and 14 bases stayed unmatched. The germline gives CDR1 SNHLY, CDR2 FYNNEI.

On this clone itself: The read terminates 3 residues ahead of where the CDR3 ends, so the germline J gene completes it. The rearrangement joins TRBV19 to TRBJ2-7; no clear D. Looked up from germline, CDR1 is LNHDA and CDR2 is SQIVND (reference sequence). Trimming took 1 base from V and 2 from J, leaving 12 bases between them. This CDR3 is built from 15 residues. This CDR3 is CASSIGPSVAYEQYF. CDR3 bases read: TGTGCCAGTAGTATAGGTCCGAGCGTTGCCTACGAG.

A note on this clone: The read gets to within 3 residues of the CDR3 end, and the germline J gene fills in the rest. The J gene is TRBJ2-1, the V gene TRBV30, with TRBD2 as a possible D gene (6 bases). V lost 0 bases and J lost 5, with 11 bases in between. CDR3 size: 14 residues. Germline V CDR1 and CDR2: GTSNPN, SVGIG (reference sequence). CDR3 sequence reads: CAWSVGSGDNEQFF. The CDR3 DNA, read in part, is TGTGCCTGGAGTGTAGGTAGCGGCGACAATGAG.

Notes on this clone: Coverage ceases 3 residues before the CDR3 finishes, and the germline J gene fills in the end. The chain carries TRBV7-9 and TRBJ2-7; TRBD1 matches 7 bases. The trim removed 5 bases at V and 6 bases at J, leaving 10 bases unmatched. Germline V gene sequence: CDR1 SEHNR, CDR2 FQNEAQ (reference sequence). There are 14 residues in the CDR3. This CDR3 is CASSPPTGLGEQYF. The sequenced CDR3 bases are TGTGCCAGCAGCCCACCGACAGGGCTCGGCGAG.

Comment on this clone: The read ends 3 residues before the CDR3 terminus; that terminus is restored from the germline J gene. The chain couples TRBV5-6 to TRBJ2-1; possibly TRBD2 for D (5 bases). CDR3 length: 12 amino acids. The germline V gene has CDR1 SGHDT and CDR2 YYEEEE. The V gene lost 4 bases and the J gene lost 7 bases, with 9 bases spanning the gap. Incomplete CDR3 DNA: TGTGCCAGCAGCACTAGATTAAATGAG. Translation gives CASSTRLNE. The entire CDR3 protein reads CASSTRLNEQFF.

About this clone itself: The read finishes 3 residues shy of the CDR3 end, and the germline J gene is used to complete it. The chain uses TRBV7-9 and TRBJ2-1; 9 bases match TRBD1. The junction had 8 bases not matched to a gene; V was cut back by 4 bases and J by 7 bases. The CDR3 is made up of 15 amino acids. From germline, CDR1 is SEHNR and CDR2 FQNEAQ (reference sequence). CDR3 region: CASSSQGQGMNEQFF. The part of the CDR3 DNA that was read is TGTGCCAGCAGCTCGCAAGGACAGGGGATGAATGAG.